This T cell receptor (beta chain) was sequenced during a study of shared clonotypes between healthy human individuals. The J segment lost 7 bases and the V segment lost 0 bases, leaving 4 bases of the junction unmatched. From germline, CDR1 is SGDLS and CDR2 YYNGEE. The CDR3 runs 14 residues. A deep-level run was used for the assay. Each subset's genomic DNA was shared equally among a number of immunoSEQ plates. As originally analysed: ImmunoSEQ only sent back junction sequences with no quality scores, so filtering was done differently. Assay: immunoSEQ multiplex PCR; the TCRdb copy retains only in-frame clones and omits some. V, J and clone size are taken as reported in that table, and D and trimming were inferred from the DNA itself. The sample has about 100,000 clones, around 68% seen once. Notes on this clone: The target antigen is unknown.

Study results and caveats: Memory subsets generally showed lower estimated richness than naive subsets.

V and J are TRBV9 and TRBJ1-5; 7 nucleotides match TRBD1. The sequenced material came from memory CD8+ T cells sorted from blood. Documented subset: CD45RO+ cells pooled with CCR7-negative TemRA cells. This clonotype was sampled from a woman aged 25 to 39 in good health. The DNA for the CDR3 is TGTGCCAGCAGCGTAGCAGGGGGGGAGCAGCCCCAGCATTTT. It specifies CASSVAGGEQPQHF. Complete variable domain (other parts from reference TRBV9 and TRBJ1-5): DSGVTQTPKHLITATGQRVTLRCSPRSGDLSVYWYQQSLDQGLQFLIQYYNGEERAKGNILERFSAQQFPDLHSELNLSSLELGDSALYFCASSVAGGEQPQHFGDGTRLSIL.